This TCR beta chain was sequenced during a study of breast tumors, draining lymph nodes, adjacent tissues. General observations from the study: The data were judged consistent with most tumor T cells coming from lymph node and expanding in tumor. Luminal-like breast cancer showed significantly greater tumor-nontumor repertoire similarity than basal-like breast cancer did. Tumor repertoires ranked between lymph nodes and nontumor tissue in diversity, with V and J gene preferences.

CDR3 length equals 15 residues. Germline V gene data show CDR1 as LGHDT and CDR2 as YNNKEL (reference sequence). J gave up 0 bases and V 4 bases, and 5 bases lay outside the gene matches. TCRdb processed the multiplex PCR reads anew with MiXCR; each CDR3 protein has one entry. The sample holds nearly 110,000 distinct CDR3 sequences, less than 40% seen once. Breast cancer patients provided tissue from their axillary draining lymph nodes. With regard to this clonotype: Its specificity is unknown.

The sequencing sample was made of axillary lymph node tissue. This sequence was found in a female donor with breast cancer. Some clones in this sample may be carry-over from other donors' samples. The chain is built from TRBV3-1 and TRBJ2-7, with 8 positions matching TRBD2. CDR3 coding DNA: TGTGCCAGCAGCCTCGGCGGGAGGTACTCCTACGAGCAGTACTTC. The encoded protein is CASSLGGRYSYEQYF.